Included here is one TCR beta chain sequence, with context. What it binds is not known. Germline assignment: CDR1 MRHNA and CDR2 SNTAGT. This CDR3 has 16 amino acids. Trimming removed 11 bases at V and 0 bases at J, with 20 bases between. Clones were read by immunoSEQ multiplex PCR, and TCRdb kept only the in-frame ones, dropping some. The sample holds around 180,000 clones, approximately 94% seen once. This specimen belongs to a study of T cell responses to AZD1222 COVID-19 vaccine. Study-wide results and limits: Elevations in Spike-specific TCR breadth and depth followed administration of two AZD1222 doses. The CD4 TCRs associated with vaccination extended across spike and predominated at 160-218 and 743-854.

Second-dose intervals near 4 or 12 weeks were combined. Sequences were derived from peripheral blood, sampled 28 days after the second AZD1222 dose. The sequence came from an adult who received the AZD1222 COVID-19 vaccine. The V and J genes are TRBV6-4 and TRBJ1-3; D not certain. Here the CDR3 reads CAHYFRQLSSGNTIYF. CDR3 in DNA: TGTGCCCACTATTTCAGGCAACTCAGCTCTGGAAACACCATATATTTT.